This passage covers 23 T cell receptor beta chains from one sample sequenced in a study of T cell responses to AZD1222 COVID-19 vaccine (dated by TCRdb to about 2021). The time point label of this sample denotes: baseline before first vaccination. To prepare the library, the immunoSEQ multiplex PCR assay was applied. TCRdb took over this immuneACCESS table, retaining in-frame rearrangements with V and J assigned. Such tables are incomplete; in checked studies, under half of the missing clones stem from an unresolved V gene, and the remainder is unexplained. For this sample there are around 140,000 clones; more than 90% appear just once. The ten largest clones capture around 1.7% of the sample. The sequencing used peripheral blood, collected on day 0 of AZD1222 vaccination. All receptors derive from an adult in good health.

The chain combines TRBV9 with TRBJ2-5; possible D gene TRBD2, 5 bases. The ends were cut back, 2 bases at V and 2 bases at J, with 10 bases in the middle. The CDR3 has 14 residues. Germline lookup yields CDR1 SGDLS and CDR2 YYNGEE. DNA of the CDR3: TGTGCCAGCAGCGTTACTAGTAGTCAAGAGACCCAGTACTTC. Translating it yields CASSVTSSQETQYF.

This clone was counted a few times. The chain uses TRBV6-5 and TRBJ2-7; D unresolved. There are 15 residues in the CDR3. V lost 0 bases, J lost 3 bases, and 12 bases lay in between. CDR1 is MNHEY, CDR2 SVGAGI, per germline. CDR3 nucleotide sequence: TGTGCCAGCAGTTACTCGCCGACGGAGATCTACGAGCAGTACTTC. It is translated as CASSYSPTEIYEQYF.

The chain carries TRBV9 and TRBJ2-3; 9 bases line up with TRBD2. The CDR3 spans 14 residues. With 3 bases clipped from V and 2 bases from J, the junction kept 1 base outside the gene matches. From germline, CDR1 is SGDLS and CDR2 YYNGEE. The CDR3 reads CASSAGLATDTQYF. DNA of the CDR3: TGTGCCAGCAGCGCGGGACTAGCCACAGATACGCAGTATTTT.

The rearrangement joins TRBV5-6 to TRBJ2-1; 11 bases fit TRBD1. Trimming took 5 bases from V and 7 from J; bases not matched to a gene: 11. CDR1 SGHDT and CDR2 YYEEEE come from the germline V gene. The CDR3 is made up of 16 amino acids. Here the CDR3 reads CASSYDRDRGLNEQFF. CDR3 bases: TGTGCCAGCAGTTACGACCGGGACAGGGGGTTGAATGAGCAGTTCTTC.

The V gene is TRBV5-1, the J gene TRBJ1-1; D is unresolved. There are 16 residues in the CDR3. V lost 0 bases, J lost 0 bases, and 12 bases lay in between. Germline assignment: CDR1 SGHRS and CDR2 YFSETQ. The DNA for the CDR3 is TGCGCCAGCAGCTTGGGACCGTTAAAGATGAACACTGAAGCTTTCTTT. This translates into CASSLGPLKMNTEAFF.

The genes are TRBV4-1 and TRBJ1-2; D not resolved. With 4 bases removed from V and 0 bases from J, the gap between germline ends came to 21 bases. Germline CDR1 is MGHRA and CDR2 is YSYEKL. The CDR3 covers 18 residues. The CDR3 sequence is CASSPRITAGLTNYGYTF. DNA of the CDR3: TGCGCCAGCAGCCCTCGCATAACAGCCGGGCTCACTAACTATGGCTACACCTTC.

The chain employs TRBV5-1 and TRBJ2-1; D may be TRBD1 or TRBD2 (5 bases each). Germline CDR1 reads SGHRS; CDR2 reads YFSETQ. The CDR3 loop spans 15 amino acids. V shed 7 bases and J shed 7 bases, with 21 bases lying between them. The CDR3 here is CASSYSGTPGNEQFF. DNA for the CDR3: TGCGCCAGCTCCTATTCCGGGACGCCGGGGAATGAGCAGTTCTTC.

The gene calls are TRBV27 and TRBJ1-4; TRBD1 matches at 7 bases. CDR3 length equals 14 residues. V trimming: 4 bases; J trimming: 8 bases; junction bases outside the gene matches: 7. Germline-derived CDR1 and CDR2 are MNHEY and SMNVEV (reference sequence). The CDR3: CASSSPGQSEKLFF. CDR3 DNA: TGTGCCAGCAGTTCTCCGGGACAGAGCGAAAAACTGTTTTTT. Based on the CDR3 plus reference TRBV27 and TRBJ1-4, the full variable domain is EAQVTQNPRYLITVTGKKLTVTCSQNMNHEYMSWYRQDPGLGLRQIYYSMNVEVTDKGDVPEGYKVSRKEKRNFPLILESPSPNQTSLYFCASSSPGQSEKLFFGSGTQLSVL.

The chain joins TRBV7-9 to TRBJ1-1; no definite D call. Trimming removed 2 bases from V and 5 bases from J, with 9 bases in between. The CDR3 is made up of 13 amino acids. The germline CDR1 and CDR2 sequences are SEHNR and FQNEAQ (reference sequence). CDR3 residues: CASSLRPETEAFF. Here the CDR3 DNA reads TGTGCCAGCAGCTTAAGGCCGGAGACTGAAGCTTTCTTT.

This clone was recorded a few times. The chain combines TRBV7-3 with TRBJ2-3; no firm D call. Germline loops: CDR1 SGHTA, CDR2 FQGTGA. The CDR3 covers 13 residues. With 1 base removed from V and 4 bases from J, the gap between germline ends came to 6 bases. The CDR3 nucleotides read TGTGCCAGCAGCTTAAGGCGCTCAGATACGCAGTATTTT. The encoded protein is CASSLRRSDTQYF.

The chain links TRBV5-1 to TRBJ2-1; 10 nucleotides match TRBD2. This CDR3 has 14 amino acids. CDR1 SGHRS and CDR2 YFSETQ come from the germline V gene. The V gene end was trimmed by 2 bases and the J gene end by 7 bases; junction bases not matched to a gene: 3. CDR3 coding DNA: TGCGCCAGCAGCTTTGGGACTAGCGAGAATGAGCAGTTCTTC. It is translated as CASSFGTSENEQFF.

In DNA form, the CDR3 reads TGTGCCAGCAGCTCTTTAGCGGGAGTACCCGAGACCCAGTACTTC. Protein product: CASSSLAGVPETQYF. This chain uses TRBV7-6 with TRBJ2-5; 9 bases fit TRBD2. The V gene's germline CDR1 is SGHVS and CDR2 FNYEAQ. This CDR3 region has 15 residues. The junction had 8 bases not matched to a gene; V was cut back by 4 bases and J by 5 bases.

This clone was seen just once. V gene TRBV10-1 combines with J gene TRBJ2-3; 7 nucleotides match TRBD1. This CDR3 region has 14 residues. The trim removed 6 bases at V and 2 bases at J, leaving 5 bases unmatched. Germline CDR1 is WNHNN and CDR2 is SYGVQD (reference sequence). The CDR3 loop is CASSRTGFTDTQYF. CDR3 DNA: TGCGCCAGCAGCCGGACAGGCTTCACAGATACGCAGTATTTT.

The V and J genes are TRBV5-1 and TRBJ1-1, with 9 bases identical to TRBD1. The CDR3 loop spans 14 amino acids. Germline CDR1 reads SGHRS; CDR2 reads YFSETQ. Losses at the gene ends were 2 bases for V and 8 bases for J; bases not matched to a gene: 7. The CDR3 loop is CASSFIRTGEEAFF. The CDR3 coding sequence is TGCGCCAGCAGCTTTATCAGGACAGGGGAGGAAGCTTTCTTT.

The rearrangement uses TRBV18 and TRBJ2-1, with 8 bases matching TRBD1. The CDR3 is 15 residues long. In germline, CDR1 is KGHSH, CDR2 LQKENI. V lost 5 bases and J lost 4; bases outside the gene matches: 7. The CDR3: CASSSDRGGYNEQFF. The DNA for the CDR3 is TGTGCCAGCTCATCCGACAGGGGAGGTTACAATGAGCAGTTCTTC.

The V and J genes are TRBV27 and TRBJ1-2; D unresolved. The V end lost 0 bases, the J end lost 5 bases, and 10 bases lay between the germline ends. Looked up from germline, CDR1 is MNHEY and CDR2 is SMNVEV (reference sequence). This CDR3 region has 14 residues. The CDR3 coding sequence is TGTGCCAGCAGTTTATCGGGTAGCGCTTATGGCTACACCTTC. This translates into CASSLSGSAYGYTF.

V and J are TRBV27 and TRBJ2-3; TRBD2 aligns across 11 bases. This CDR3 comprises 17 residues. From germline, CDR1 is MNHEY and CDR2 SMNVEV (reference sequence). V gave up 5 bases and J gave up 1 base; unmatched junction bases: 8. The CDR3, as DNA: TGTGCCAGCAGTAGAGTCAGACTAGCGGGACGCACAGATACGCAGTATTTT. Its protein product is CASSRVRLAGRTDTQYF.

This clone has only one observation. The V call is TRBV30, the J call TRBJ2-7, with 14 bases that match TRBD2. The V gene's germline CDR1 is GTSNPN and CDR2 SVGIG (reference sequence). This CDR3 region has 17 residues. The ends lost 3 bases at V and 4 bases at J; junction bases unmatched: 11. The CDR3 here is CAWRGGFGLAGGYEQYF. In nucleotides, the CDR3 is TGTGCCTGGAGGGGGGGATTCGGACTAGCGGGAGGTTACGAGCAGTACTTC.

The chain has TRBV6-5 and TRBJ2-7; D ambiguous. Per germline, CDR1 MNHEY and CDR2 SVGAGI. Trimming shortened V by 5 bases and J by 7 bases, and 15 bases separated the two germline ends. The CDR3 consists of 13 residues. The CDR3 sequence is CASSKTPHWEQYF. CDR3 in DNA: TGTGCCAGCAGTAAGACCCCTCATTGGGAGCAGTACTTC.

The V and J genes are TRBV10-3 and TRBJ2-1; TRBD2 matches at 8 bases. Germline CDR1 is ENHRY and CDR2 is SYGVKD. J gave up 3 bases and V 2 bases, and 6 bases lay outside the gene matches. The CDR3 is 16 residues long. The CDR3 sequence is CAISEGGLGFYNEQFF. CDR3 coding DNA: TGTGCCATCAGTGAGGGGGGACTAGGCTTCTACAATGAGCAGTTCTTC.

The rearrangement joins TRBV7-6 to TRBJ2-1, with 14 bases identical to TRBD2. The CDR3 is made up of 19 amino acids. Trimming at V came to 5 bases and at J to 4 bases, leaving 13 bases not matched to a gene. The germline gives CDR1 SGHVS, CDR2 FNYEAQ. The CDR3 bases are TGTGCCAGCAGCCTCCCGGGACTAGCGGGGGACGGGGGATACAATGAGCAGTTCTTC. Protein: CASSLPGLAGDGGYNEQFF.

The V gene is TRBV6-5, the J gene TRBJ1-4, with D uncertain. V lost 8 bases to trimming and J lost 7 bases, with 14 bases between them. The CDR3 has 13 residues. Germline V gene sequence: CDR1 MNHEY, CDR2 SVGAGI. CDR3 bases: TGTGCCAGCGAAACCTGGGGTGGTGAAAAACTGTTTTTT. Its protein is CASETWGGEKLFF.

This sequence joins TRBV15 and TRBJ2-7, with D uncertain. The CDR3 loop spans 19 amino acids. Trimming removed 0 bases at V and 2 bases at J, with 23 bases between. CDR1 LNHNV and CDR2 YYDKDF come from the germline V gene (reference sequence). CDR3 nucleotide sequence: TGTGCCACCAGCAGAGATCTCGTGGGGATGGGAACTGATCCCTACGAGCAGTACTTC. Its translation is CATSRDLVGMGTDPYEQYF.